What follows describes a single TCR beta chain. The antigen is not known. At one of its ends the junction is not consistent with the germline gene, which may arise from a read error. The data belong to a study of tumor-infiltrating lymphocytes in primary liver carcinoma. Study overall: The patients had histopathologically diagnosed primary liver carcinoma, and their disease was treated by surgical resection. Samples returned roughly 3.5 to 8 million productive TCRbeta reads, a yield that was similar across tissue types. Study conclusions and caveats: For tumor-adjacent and tumor-blood pairs, overlap was less than that seen for tumor region pairs. Tumors and blood were compared for top-250-clone fraction, and tumors had the significantly higher value (p = 0.039).

Germline DNA was also extracted, and blood RNA derived from unsorted whole blood. CDR3 length equals 14 residues. Germline values: CDR1 MNHNS, CDR2 SASEGT. The input was roughly 0.5 ug total RNA; TCR beta cDNA was made from it with a constant-region primer. Employing slightly modified ARM-PCR, three nested multiplex PCR rounds were run, and these gave rise to the TCR beta libraries. TRBV1-TRBV30 forward primers paired with a C-beta reverse primer drove the first two PCR rounds, about 9 cycles each. TCRdb re-called the multiplex PCR reads through MiXCR, storing one row per CDR3 protein. Of roughly 330,000 distinct CDR3 sequences in the sample, around 60% were seen once.

The J gene is TRBJ1-2, the V gene TRBV6-1; TRBD1 is a possible D gene (5 bases). The clonotype originates from a man aged 35 to 55 with primary liver carcinoma and hepatitis B virus infection. Specimen: peripheral blood. CDR3 protein: CASNPGHGVYGYTF. For the CDR3, the DNA is TGTGCCAGCAATCCCGGACATGGAGTCTATGGTTACACCTTC.